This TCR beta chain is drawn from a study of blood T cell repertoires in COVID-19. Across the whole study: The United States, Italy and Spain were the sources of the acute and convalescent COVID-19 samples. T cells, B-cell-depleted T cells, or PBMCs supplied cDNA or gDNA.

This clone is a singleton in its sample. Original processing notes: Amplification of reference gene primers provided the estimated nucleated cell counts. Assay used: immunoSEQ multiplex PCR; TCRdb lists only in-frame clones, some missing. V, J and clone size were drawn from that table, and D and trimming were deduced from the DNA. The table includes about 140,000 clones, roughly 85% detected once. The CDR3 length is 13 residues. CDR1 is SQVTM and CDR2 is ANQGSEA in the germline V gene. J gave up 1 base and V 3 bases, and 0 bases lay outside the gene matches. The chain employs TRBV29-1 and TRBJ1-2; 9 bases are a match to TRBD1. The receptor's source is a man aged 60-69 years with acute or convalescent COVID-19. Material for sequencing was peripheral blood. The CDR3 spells CSVEGQGNYGYTF. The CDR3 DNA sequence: TGCAGCGTTGAGGGACAGGGTAACTATGGCTACACCTTC.